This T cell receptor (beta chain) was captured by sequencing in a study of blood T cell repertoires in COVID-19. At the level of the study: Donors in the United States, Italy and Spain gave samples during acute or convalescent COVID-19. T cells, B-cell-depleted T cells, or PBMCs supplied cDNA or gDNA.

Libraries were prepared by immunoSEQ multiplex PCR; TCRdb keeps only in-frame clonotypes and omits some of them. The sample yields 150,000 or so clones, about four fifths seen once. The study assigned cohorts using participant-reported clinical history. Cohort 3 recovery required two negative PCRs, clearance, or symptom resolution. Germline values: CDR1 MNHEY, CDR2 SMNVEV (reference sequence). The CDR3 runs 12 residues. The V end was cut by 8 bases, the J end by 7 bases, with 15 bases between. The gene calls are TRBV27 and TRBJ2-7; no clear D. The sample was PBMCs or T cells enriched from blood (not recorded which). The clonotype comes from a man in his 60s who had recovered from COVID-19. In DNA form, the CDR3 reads TGTGCCAGCGGAGTTTCTTCGGTGGAGCAGTACTTC. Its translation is CASGVSSVEQYF.